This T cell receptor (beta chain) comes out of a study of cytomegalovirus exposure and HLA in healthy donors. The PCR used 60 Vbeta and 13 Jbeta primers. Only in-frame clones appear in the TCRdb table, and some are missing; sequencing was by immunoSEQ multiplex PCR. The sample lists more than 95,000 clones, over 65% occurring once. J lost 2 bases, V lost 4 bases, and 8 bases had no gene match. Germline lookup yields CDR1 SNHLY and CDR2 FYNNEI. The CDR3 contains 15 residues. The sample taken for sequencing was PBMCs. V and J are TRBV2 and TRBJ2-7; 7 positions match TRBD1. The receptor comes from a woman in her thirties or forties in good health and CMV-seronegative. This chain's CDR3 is CASSVATGPTYEQYF. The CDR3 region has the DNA TGTGCCAGCAGTGTGGCGACAGGGCCTACCTACGAGCAGTACTTC.